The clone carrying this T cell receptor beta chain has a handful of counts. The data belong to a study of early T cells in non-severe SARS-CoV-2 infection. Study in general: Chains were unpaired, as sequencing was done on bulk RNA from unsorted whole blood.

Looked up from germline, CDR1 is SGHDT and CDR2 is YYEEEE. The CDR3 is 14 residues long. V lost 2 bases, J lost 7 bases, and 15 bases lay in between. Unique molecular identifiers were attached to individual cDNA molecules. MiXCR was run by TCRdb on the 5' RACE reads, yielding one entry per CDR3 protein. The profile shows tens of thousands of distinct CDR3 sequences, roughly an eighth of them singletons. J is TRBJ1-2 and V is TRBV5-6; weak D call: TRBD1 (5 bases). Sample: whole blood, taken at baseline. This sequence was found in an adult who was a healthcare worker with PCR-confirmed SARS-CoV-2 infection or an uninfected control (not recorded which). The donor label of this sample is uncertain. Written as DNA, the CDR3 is TGTGCCAGCAGCTTCGGGGCGATGCAACCTGGCTACACCTTC. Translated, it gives CASSFGAMQPGYTF. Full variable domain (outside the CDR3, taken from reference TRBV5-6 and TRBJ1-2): DAGVTQSPTHLIKTRGQQVTLRCSPKSGHDTVSWYQQALGQGPQFIFQYYEEEERQRGNFPDRFSGHQFPNYSSELNVNALLLGDSALYLCASSFGAMQPGYTFGSGTRLTVV.